Shown below are 27 T cell receptor beta chains from a single sample sequenced in a study of shared clonotypes between healthy human individuals. Data came from immunoSEQ multiplex PCR; TCRdb stores just in-frame clones and leaves some out. The sample records over a million clones, 78% being singletons. Sequencing was performed on memory CD4+ T cells from PBMCs. Subset meaning: CD45RA-negative fraction. Receptors originate from a man between 18 and 35 years old in good health. Some clones in this sample may be carry-over from other donors' samples.

The V call is TRBV5-1, the J call TRBJ2-7; 7 bases fit TRBD2. V lost 4 bases to trimming and J lost 0 bases; unmatched junction nucleotides: 7. CDR1 and CDR2 from the germline V gene are SGHRS and YFSETQ. The CDR3 length is 15 residues. The CDR3 nucleotides read TGCGCCAGCAGCATAATAGCGGGCAGCTCCTACGAGCAGTACTTC. This codes for CASSIIAGSSYEQYF.

This chain joins TRBV11-2 and TRBJ2-7, with D hard to call. The ends were cut back, 5 bases at V and 1 base at J, with 9 bases in the middle. The CDR3 runs to 13 residues. Per germline, CDR1 SGHAT and CDR2 FQNNGV. In DNA, the CDR3 is TGTGCCAGCAGCCCCCTCATTTCCTACGAGCAGTACTTC. Its protein is CASSPLISYEQYF.

This clone was seen only a few times. The chain links TRBV6-6 to TRBJ2-6; 7 bases are a match to TRBD2. J lost 0 bases, V lost 2 bases, and 1 base had no gene match. This CDR3 is built from 16 residues. Germline V CDR1 and CDR2: MNHNY, SVGAGI (reference sequence). CDR3 coding DNA: TGTGCCAGCAGTTACGAGCGGGGCTCTGGGGCCAACGTCCTGACTTTC. Amino acids: CASSYERGSGANVLTF.

In this sample, this clone turned up many times. The chain links TRBV23-1 to TRBJ1-1; D perhaps matches TRBD1 (6 bases). TRBV23-1 is marked as an open reading frame, function uncertain. Trimming removed 2 bases from V and 1 base from J, with 11 bases in between. CDR3 size: 15 residues. This CDR3 reads CASSQVQGPNTEAFF. In DNA form, the CDR3 reads TGCGCCAGCAGTCAAGTACAGGGACCGAACACTGAAGCTTTCTTT.

V is TRBV4-1 and J is TRBJ2-1, with D perhaps matching TRBD2 (6 bases). The germline CDR1 and CDR2 sequences are MGHRA and YSYEKL. V was trimmed by 1 base and J by 10 bases, leaving 17 bases between them. The CDR3 length is 15 residues. In nucleotides, the CDR3 is TGCGCCAGCAGCCAAGCGACTAGGGTGGGTGAGGAGCAGTTCTTC. Translating it yields CASSQATRVGEEQFF.

Only a few counts were recorded for this clone. Other DNA variants within this sample encode the same CDR3. The chain links TRBV15 to TRBJ2-3; TRBD1 is a possible D gene (7 bases). Looked up from germline, CDR1 is LNHNV and CDR2 is YYDKDF (reference sequence). This CDR3 is built from 13 residues. V shed 9 bases and J shed 1 base, with 11 bases lying between them. The CDR3 loop reads CATSRGGTDTQYF. The DNA for the CDR3 is TGTGCCACTTCCAGGGGGGGCACAGATACGCAGTATTTT.

The CDR3 spells CASSGTGIYGYTF. The CDR3 DNA reads TGTGCCAGCAGTGGGACAGGGATCTATGGCTACACCTTC. The chain has TRBV25-1 and TRBJ1-2; 8 bases are a match to TRBD1. The CDR3 consists of 13 residues. Germline CDR1 reads MGHDK; CDR2 reads SYGVNS. V trimming: 4 bases; J trimming: 4 bases; junction bases outside the gene matches: 2.

The J gene is TRBJ1-1, the V gene TRBV18, with D perhaps TRBD1 (5 bases). This CDR3 has 17 amino acids. V lost 6 bases and J lost 4, with 24 bases in between. Germline loops: CDR1 KGHSH, CDR2 LQKENI. The CDR3 DNA reads TGTGCCAGCTCGCGAATGGAGACATCGGGGGGAGGCACTGAAGCTTTCTTT. Translation: CASSRMETSGGGTEAFF.

V gene TRBV27 combines with J gene TRBJ2-3; the match to TRBD2 covers 14 bases. V lost 5 bases to trimming and J lost 9 bases; unmatched junction nucleotides: 7. Germline V gives CDR1 MNHEY, CDR2 SMNVEV (reference sequence). This CDR3 region has 15 residues. DNA of the CDR3: TGTGCCAGCAGTCACGGACTAGCGGGAGGAGGCACGCAGTATTTT. Residues: CASSHGLAGGGTQYF.

This clone was recorded only once. The rearrangement uses TRBV7-9 and TRBJ1-2, with D maybe TRBD1 (5 bases). In germline, CDR1 is SEHNR, CDR2 FQNEAQ (reference sequence). This CDR3 region has 13 residues. Trimming cost V 6 bases and J 6 bases, with 14 bases left between them. CDR3 sequence reads: CASSPKGGDGYTF. The CDR3 DNA reads TGTGCCAGCAGTCCTAAAGGAGGGGATGGCTACACCTTC.

The genes are TRBV5-8 and TRBJ1-4; D is unclear. Germline CDR1 is SGHTS and CDR2 is YDEGEE. Between the trimmed V and J ends, which lost 2 bases and 5 bases, there was a span of 7 bases. The CDR3 runs 13 residues. The CDR3 sequence is CASSLTENEKLFF. For the CDR3, the DNA is TGTGCCAGCAGCTTAACGGAGAATGAAAAACTGTTTTTT.

The rearrangement links TRBV5-1 to TRBJ2-3; 11 bases fit TRBD2. This CDR3 is 16 amino acids long. Germline V gene data show CDR1 as SGHRS and CDR2 as YFSETQ. V trimming: 4 bases; J trimming: 2 bases; junction bases outside the gene matches: 6. DNA of the CDR3: TGCGCCAGCAGCCGGGCGACTAGCGGGAACACAGATACGCAGTATTTT. Translation: CASSRATSGNTDTQYF.

A word on this clone: Since a much larger clone is just one base distant, this may be a read error. The sample has other DNA sequences that encode this CDR3 too. The CDR3 bases are TGTGCCAGAAGCGCCGGCCGCTTTAGGGGCGAGCAGTACTTT. It encodes CARSAGRFRGEQYF. The chain couples TRBV5-3 to TRBJ2-7; TRBD1 might be the D (5 bases). TRBV5-3 is an ORF, and what it does is uncertain. There are 14 residues in the CDR3.

In this sample, this clone turned up once. This rearrangement joins TRBV5-1 to TRBJ1-4; D not certain. The CDR3 length is 16 residues. Germline CDR1 and CDR2: SGHRS and YFSETQ. The germline V and J ends were trimmed by 5 bases and 0 bases, with 14 bases remaining between them. DNA of the CDR3: TGCGCCAGCAGTGGTCAGGTCGGAGCAACTAATGAAAAACTGTTTTTT. This gives the protein CASSGQVGATNEKLFF.

The chain carries TRBV28 and TRBJ1-1, with TRBD1 as a possible D gene (6 bases). V was trimmed by 5 bases and J by 0 bases, leaving 25 bases between them. The CDR3 covers 19 residues. Per the germline V gene, CDR1 is MDHEN and CDR2 is SYDVKM. Written as DNA, the CDR3 is TGTGCCAGCAGTCCCGACCACCGGACAGCCACCTACGTGAACACTGAAGCTTTCTTT. It encodes CASSPDHRTATYVNTEAFF.

The chain is built from TRBV4-1 and TRBJ2-2; D remains unclear. This CDR3 has 14 amino acids. The germline V and J ends were trimmed by 0 bases and 7 bases, with 9 bases remaining between them. The germline gives CDR1 MGHRA, CDR2 YSYEKL. The CDR3 DNA reads as TGCGCCAGCAGCCAAGAAAGCATCCTCGGGGAGCTGTTTTTT. This sequence encodes CASSQESILGELFF.

The chain uses TRBV6-5 and TRBJ2-7, with 8 bases fitting TRBD1. The germline CDR1 and CDR2 sequences are MNHEY and SVGAGI. This CDR3 comprises 15 residues. J lost 2 bases, V lost 2 bases, and 5 bases had no gene match. This CDR3 reads CASSYARGPTYEQYF. The CDR3 DNA sequence: TGTGCCAGCAGTTACGCCAGGGGGCCAACCTACGAGCAGTACTTC.

This clone has a handful of counts. The chain has TRBV5-1 and TRBJ1-4; D not resolved. Germline V gives CDR1 SGHRS, CDR2 YFSETQ. The CDR3 is made up of 14 amino acids. The V end lost 4 bases, the J end lost 4 bases, and 11 bases lay between the germline ends. The CDR3: CASSPWPNNEKLFF. CDR3 nucleotide sequence: TGCGCCAGCAGCCCCTGGCCGAATAATGAAAAACTGTTTTTT. The whole variable domain, filled in from reference TRBV5-1 and TRBJ1-4, reads KAGVTQTPRYLIKTRGQQVTLSCSPISGHRSVSWYQQTPGQGLQFLFEYFSETQRNKGNFPGRFSGRQFSNSRSEMNVSTLELGDSALYLCASSPWPNNEKLFFGSGTQLSVL.

This clone turned up a few times. V and J are TRBV10-3 and TRBJ1-6; tentative D call: TRBD1 (6 bases). Germline lookup yields CDR1 ENHRY and CDR2 SYGVKD. CDR3 size: 15 residues. Trimming removed 0 bases from V and 5 bases from J, with 8 bases in between. CDR3 DNA: TGTGCCATCAGTGAGTCAGGGGGGCATAATTCACCCCTCCACTTT. Amino acid sequence: CAISESGGHNSPLHF.

This chain links TRBV5-6 with TRBJ2-5; 11 bases align to TRBD2. V gave up 1 base and J gave up 1 base; unmatched junction bases: 9. CDR3 size: 18 residues. Germline assignment: CDR1 SGHDT and CDR2 YYEEEE. Written as DNA, the CDR3 is TGTGCCAGCAGCTTGTTTCTCGGGACTAGCGGTTTCCAAGAGACCCAGTACTTC. It is translated as CASSLFLGTSGFQETQYF.

For this clone: It differs at one base from a far larger clone, so likely a read error. This specimen includes other DNA sequences encoding the same CDR3. V usage is TRBV7-9 and J usage is TRBJ2-5; a possible D gene is TRBD1 (5 bases). Trimming removed 1 base from V and 2 bases from J, with 8 bases in between. The CDR3 loop spans 14 amino acids. Per germline, CDR1 SEHNR and CDR2 FQNEAQ (reference sequence). As DNA, the CDR3 is TGTGCCAGCAGCTTAGGACAGATTCAAGAGACCCAGTACTTC. This codes for CASSLGQIQETQYF.

The chain uses TRBV11-2 and TRBJ2-1; 7 positions match TRBD1. Germline V gene sequence: CDR1 SGHAT, CDR2 FQNNGV. The CDR3 runs 15 residues. With V trimmed by 5 bases and J by 8 bases, 12 bases remained unmatched. The DNA for the CDR3 is TGTGCCAGCAGCCCCCGACAGGGTGGGTCGGATGAGCAGTTCTTC. Translating it yields CASSPRQGGSDEQFF. Supplemented by reference TRBV11-2 and TRBJ2-1, the full variable domain reads EAGVAQSPRYKIIEKRQSVAFWCNPISGHATLYWYQQILGQGPKLLIQFQNNGVVDDSQLPKDRFSAERLKGVDSTLKIQPAKLEDSAVYLCASSPRQGGSDEQFFGPGTRLTVL.

This chain links TRBV7-8 with TRBJ2-5; 11 positions match TRBD2. This CDR3 is built from 17 residues. The trim removed 3 bases at V and 2 bases at J, leaving 8 bases unmatched. CDR1 and CDR2 from the germline V gene are SGHVS and FQNEAQ. This CDR3 is CASSLGPGLAAQETQYF. The CDR3 DNA follows: TGTGCCAGCAGCTTGGGGCCGGGACTAGCGGCACAAGAGACCCAGTACTTC.

The chain carries TRBV2 and TRBJ1-2, with 8 positions matching TRBD1. V gave up 6 bases and J gave up 4 bases; unmatched junction bases: 10. Germline lookup yields CDR1 SNHLY and CDR2 FYNNEI. The CDR3 has 15 amino acids. CDR3 sequence reads: CASRQQGGLGYGYTF. CDR3 nucleotide sequence: TGTGCCAGCAGGCAACAGGGGGGTTTGGGCTATGGCTACACCTTC.

CDR3 DNA: TGTGCCAGCAGTCGCGGGGACAGCGGGAACACCGGGGAGCTGTTTTTT. Protein product: CASSRGDSGNTGELFF. This sequence joins TRBV28 and TRBJ2-2; D perhaps matches TRBD1 (7 bases). V shed 5 bases and J shed 1 base, with 14 bases lying between them. CDR3 length equals 16 residues. Germline CDR1 is MDHEN and CDR2 is SYDVKM.

This clone was detected only once. It differs at one base from a far larger clone, so likely a read error. This sample includes further DNA sequences coding for the same CDR3. The chain couples TRBV30 to TRBJ1-1, with TRBD1 as a possible D gene (6 bases). This CDR3 comprises 14 residues. Germline lookup yields CDR1 GTSNPN and CDR2 SVGIG (reference sequence). The CDR3 DNA follows: TGCGCCTGGAGGGTCGCGGGGGCGAGGACTGAAGCTTTCTTT. Amino acid sequence: CAWRVAGARTEAFF.

The V call is TRBV4-2, the J call TRBJ2-7; D is perhaps TRBD2 (7 bases). Trimming stripped 4 bases from V and 6 bases from J, with 19 bases between. CDR1 is LGHNA and CDR2 is YNFKEQ in the germline V gene. The CDR3 is 15 amino acids. The CDR3 loop is CASSPGSTRGGEQYF. The CDR3 DNA follows: TGTGCCAGCAGCCCGGGGTCGACTAGGGGGGGCGAGCAGTACTTC.